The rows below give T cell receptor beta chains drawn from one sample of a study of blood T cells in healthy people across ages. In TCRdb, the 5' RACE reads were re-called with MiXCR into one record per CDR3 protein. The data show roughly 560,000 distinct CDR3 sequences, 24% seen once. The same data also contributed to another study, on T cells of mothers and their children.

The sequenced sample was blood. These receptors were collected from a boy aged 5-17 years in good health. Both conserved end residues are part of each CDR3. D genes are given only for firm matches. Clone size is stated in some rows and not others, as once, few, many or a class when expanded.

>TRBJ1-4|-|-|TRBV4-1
TGCGCCAGCAGCCACGGGCGGCCGCAGCCAACTAATGAAAAACTGTTTTTT
CASSHGRPQPTNEKLFF
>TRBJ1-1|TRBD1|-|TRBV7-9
TGTGCCAGCAGCTGTGATCAGGGGGCTGAAGCTTTCTTT
CASSCDQGAEAFF
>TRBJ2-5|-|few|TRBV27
TGTGCCAGCAGTTTATACCAGGGGGGCACCCAGTACTTC
CASSLYQGGTQYF
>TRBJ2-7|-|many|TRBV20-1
TGCAGTGCTAGAGAGGCTGGGGGTAAGGACGAGCAGTACTTC
CSAREAGGKDEQYF
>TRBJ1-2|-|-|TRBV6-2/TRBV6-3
TGTGCCAGCAGGATGAACTATGGCTACACCTTC
CASRMNYGYTF
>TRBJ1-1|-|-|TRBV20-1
TGCAGTGCTAGGGCGGCGGGGGCTGGCACTGAAGCTTTCTTT
CSARAAGAGTEAFF
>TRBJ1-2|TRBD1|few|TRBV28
TGTGCCAGCAGACCGAGGTGGACAGGGAAAGTTCGCGGCTACACCTTC
CASRPRWTGKVRGYTF
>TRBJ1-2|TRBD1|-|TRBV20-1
TGCAGTGCCAGGGGGGAGTCGAGCTATGGCTACACCTTC
CSARGESSYGYTF
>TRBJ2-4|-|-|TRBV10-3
TGTGCCATCAGTGAAGGGGGATCCAAAAACATTCAGTACTTC
CAISEGGSKNIQYF
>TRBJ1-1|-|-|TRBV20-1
TGCAGTGCTACCCGTACAGACGGAGTCACTGAAGCTTTCTTT
CSATRTDGVTEAFF
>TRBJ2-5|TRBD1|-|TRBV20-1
TGCAGTGCTAGAGGGACAGGGGGCCGATGGACCCAGTACTTC
CSARGTGGRWTQYF
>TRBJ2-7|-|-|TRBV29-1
TGCAGCGTTGAAGGGTCCAACTACGAGCAGTACTTC
CSVEGSNYEQYF
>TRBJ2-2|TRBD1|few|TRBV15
TGTGCCACCAGCAGAAAAGGACAGGGGGCGAACACCGGGGAGCTGTTTTTT
CATSRKGQGANTGELFF
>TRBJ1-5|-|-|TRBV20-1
TGCAGTGCTAGGGGCAGGGAGGGTCAGCCCCAGCATTTT
CSARGREGQPQHF
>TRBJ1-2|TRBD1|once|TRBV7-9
TGTGCCAGCAGCGGGACAGCGATTAACTATGGCTACACCTTC
CASSGTAINYGYTF
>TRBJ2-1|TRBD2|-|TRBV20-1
TGCAGTGCCCCGGATCCCCTAGCGGGAGCTTACAATGAGCAGTTCTTC
CSAPDPLAGAYNEQFF
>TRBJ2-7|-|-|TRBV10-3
TGTGCCATCAGTGAGTCGGATAGGGCCGAGCAGTACTTC
CAISESDRAEQYF